This TCR beta chain is from a study of T cell changes during pregnancy in multiple sclerosis. Germline loops: CDR1 MDHEN, CDR2 SYDVKM. The length of the CDR3 is 14 residues. Between the trimmed V and J ends, which lost 6 bases and 0 bases, there was a span of 9 bases. TCRdb's table, derived via immunoSEQ multiplex PCR, lists solely in-frame clones and lacks some. The sample has approximately 93,000 clones, about 91% seen once. The V and J genes are TRBV28 and TRBJ1-5; no clear D gene. This clonotype was obtained from a female donor in good health, enrolled as a control in a pregnancy study. The sample in question was peripheral blood, obtained in the first trimester of pregnancy. The CDR3 region is CASSGVSSNQPQHF. CDR3 nucleotide sequence: TGTGCCAGCAGCGGGGTGTCTAGCAATCAGCCCCAGCATTTT. The full variable domain, its missing parts supplied by reference TRBV28 and TRBJ1-5, is DVKVTQSSRYLVKRTGEKVFLECVQDMDHENMFWYRQDPGLGLRLIYFSYDVKMKEKGDIPEGYSVSREKKERFSLILESASTNQTSMYLCASSGVSSNQPQHFGDGTRLSIL.